The 24 T cell receptor beta chains listed next were all sequenced from one sample in a study of vaccination and CD4 T cells after COVID-19. With the Oncomine TCR Beta short-read assay, DNA from cultured CD4+ T cells was sequenced. Using its own MiXCR run on the PCR reads, TCRdb lists one record per CDR3 protein. This table has around 16,000 distinct CDR3 sequences, less than 55% appearing once. The treatment: approximately nine-day PBMC culture with coronavirus spike peptide pools or control peptides (ViraFEST assay). What these receptors recognize is not known. The sequenced sample consisted of CD4+ T cells from blood, cultured in vitro. Receptors were obtained from a human donor who had recovered from COVID-19.

The J gene is TRBJ1-1, the V gene TRBV20-1, with TRBD1 as a possible D gene (6 bases). The CDR3 spans 14 residues. CDR1 is DFQATT, CDR2 SNEGSKA, per germline (reference sequence). The V end lost 3 bases, the J end lost 3 bases, and 14 bases lay between the germline ends. The CDR3 reads CSARGGRGDTEAFF. Written as DNA, the CDR3 is TGCAGTGCTAGGGGGGGCAGAGGGGACACTGAAGCTTTCTTT.

V gene TRBV7-6 combines with J gene TRBJ2-1; D remains unclear. Trimming cost V 5 bases and J 4 bases, with 12 bases left between them. From germline, CDR1 is SGHVS and CDR2 FNYEAQ. The CDR3 totals 14 residues. CDR3 in amino acids: CASSVGQLYNEQFF. As DNA, the CDR3 is TGTGCCAGCAGCGTGGGTCAGTTATACAATGAGCAGTTCTTC.

This clonotype was observed a few times. The gene calls are TRBV6-2 or TRBV6-3 and TRBJ2-2, with D unclear. Germline lookup yields CDR1 MNHEY and CDR2 SVGEGT. Between the trimmed V and J ends, which lost 2 bases and 3 bases, there was a span of 4 bases. The CDR3 extends over 13 amino acids. CDR3 in DNA: TGTGCCAGCAGTTACAGGGACACCGGGGAGCTGTTTTTT. This codes for CASSYRDTGELFF.

This clonotype is labeled as medium-sized. The chain joins TRBV27 to TRBJ2-5, with 8 nucleotides matching TRBD1. The CDR3 length is 13 residues. Germline V gene sequence: CDR1 MNHEY, CDR2 SMNVEV (reference sequence). Trimming at V came to 6 bases and at J to 4 bases, leaving 4 bases not matched to a gene. Here the CDR3 reads CASRLQGGETQYF. CDR3 nucleotides: TGTGCCAGCAGGTTACAGGGGGGAGAGACCCAGTACTTC.

The rearrangement joins TRBV6-4 to TRBJ2-1; 14 bases align to TRBD2. CDR1 and CDR2 from the germline V gene are MRHNA and SNTAGT. The length of the CDR3 is 16 residues. Unmatched junction bases numbered 2, after V lost 1 base and J lost 6 bases. The CDR3 loop is CASSDLTSGGANEQFF. CDR3 coding DNA: TGTGCCAGCAGTGACTTGACTAGCGGGGGGGCCAATGAGCAGTTCTTC.

This clonotype was recorded once. The V call is TRBV11-3, the J call TRBJ2-1; D might be TRBD1 (6 bases). This CDR3 has 13 amino acids. Germline V gene data show CDR1 as SGHNT and CDR2 as YENEEA. The V and J ends lost 5 bases and 3 bases respectively, with 8 bases between them. DNA of the CDR3: TGTGCCAGCAGCGCGGACAGCTACAATGAGCAGTTCTTC. Amino acid sequence: CASSADSYNEQFF.

This sequence joins TRBV11-3 and TRBJ2-3; the D is unclear. Per germline, CDR1 SGHNT and CDR2 YENEEA. The CDR3 sequence is 14 residues long. V lost 1 base and J 1 base, leaving 6 bases between the germline ends. Here the CDR3 DNA reads TGTGCCAGCAGCTTAGGGGCGCGCACAGATACGCAGTATTTT. This sequence encodes CASSLGARTDTQYF. Combining the CDR3 with reference TRBV11-3 and TRBJ2-3 gives the whole variable domain EAGVVQSPRYKIIEKKQPVAFWCNPISGHNTLYWYLQNLGQGPELLIRYENEEAVDDSQLPKDRFSAERLKGVDSTLKIQPAELGDSAVYLCASSLGARTDTQYFGPGTRLTVL.

For this clonotype: In this CDR3 the conserved last residue, phenylalanine or tryptophan, is missing, so a read error is likely. This chain uses TRBV27 with TRBJ1-6; 8 nucleotides agree with TRBD1. From germline, CDR1 is MNHEY and CDR2 SMNVEV (reference sequence). Trimming cost V 8 bases and J 9 bases; bases outside gene matches: 9. This CDR3 comprises 14 residues. The CDR3 reads CASSIRQGSSPLHL. CDR3 nucleotide sequence: TGTGCCAGCTCTATCAGACAGGGGTCTTCACCCCTCCACCTT.

The chain carries TRBV20-1 and TRBJ1-1; TRBD1 might be the D (6 bases). Germline V gives CDR1 DFQATT, CDR2 SNEGSKA (reference sequence). This CDR3 is built from 12 residues. V lost 6 bases and J 11 bases, leaving 19 bases between the germline ends. This chain's CDR3 is CSARHTQGVAFF. CDR3 coding DNA: TGCAGTGCGCGACACACACAGGGAGTGGCTTTCTTT.

The chain joins TRBV6-2 or TRBV6-3 to TRBJ2-1; 7 nucleotides agree with TRBD2. V was clipped by 0 bases and J by 9 bases; unmatched bases: 17. There are 18 residues in the CDR3. The germline V gene encodes CDR1 MNHEY and CDR2 SVGEGT. The CDR3 sequence is CASSYSSHLGGSRGEQFF. The CDR3 coding sequence is TGTGCCAGCAGTTACTCGTCTCATCTAGGCGGGAGTCGGGGTGAGCAGTTCTTC.

The V gene is TRBV28, the J gene TRBJ1-2; weak D call: TRBD1 (5 bases). The length of the CDR3 is 14 residues. Germline CDR1 is MDHEN and CDR2 is SYDVKM. Trimming pared 1 base from V and 3 bases from J, leaving 9 bases between. The CDR3, as DNA: TGTGCCAGCAGTTTATCCGGGGGGGACTATGGCTACACCTTC. Its protein product is CASSLSGGDYGYTF.

This clonotype was seen only a few times. The chain couples TRBV6-1 to TRBJ2-1; no clear D gene. Near its end, the DNA agrees better with TRBJ2-7, so the J call may be wrong. The CDR3 contains 12 residues. Germline CDR1 and CDR2: MNHNS and SASEGT. CDR3 loop: CASRIAEYEQYF. DNA of the CDR3: TGTGCCAGCAGAATAGCAGAATACGAGCAGTACTTC.

J is TRBJ1-2 and V is TRBV5-4, with TRBD1 as a possible D gene (6 bases). V was pared by 0 bases and J by 6 bases, with 6 bases between. Germline values: CDR1 SGHNT, CDR2 YYREEE (reference sequence). This CDR3 contains 12 residues. The CDR3 region is CASSLEGDGYTF. The CDR3 DNA follows: TGTGCCAGCAGCTTGGAGGGGGATGGCTACACCTTC.

This clonotype was detected only a few times. The rearrangement links TRBV20-1 to TRBJ2-3; TRBD2 agrees at 7 bases. The germline CDR1 and CDR2 sequences are DFQATT and SNEGSKA (reference sequence). The CDR3 totals 13 residues. V trimming: 8 bases; J trimming: 1 base; junction bases outside the gene matches: 6. In nucleotides, the CDR3 is TGCAGTACCCGGGCGGGGGGCACAGATACGCAGTATTTT. It translates to CSTRAGGTDTQYF.

This rearrangement joins TRBV7-3 to TRBJ2-7, with 10 bases that match TRBD1. The germline CDR1 and CDR2 sequences are SGHTA and FQGTGA. V lost 1 base, J lost 6 bases, and 0 bases stayed unmatched. The length of the CDR3 is 13 residues. The CDR3 DNA reads as TGTGCCAGCAGCTTAAGGACAGGGGGCGAGCAGTACTTC. The encoded protein is CASSLRTGGEQYF.

This clonotype was observed a handful of times. The CDR3 loop is CASRREGRERGYTF. In DNA form, the CDR3 reads TGTGCCAGCAGGCGAGAGGGCAGGGAGAGGGGCTACACCTTC. The chain couples TRBV12-3 or TRBV12-4 to TRBJ1-2, with a tentative D call TRBD1 (5 bases). The CDR3 runs to 14 residues. V was shortened by 6 bases and J by 8 bases, with 19 bases between the two germline ends.

This chain joins TRBV2 and TRBJ1-3; unclear D gene. CDR3 size: 14 residues. Germline V CDR1 and CDR2: SNHLY, FYNNEI. The ends were cut back, 7 bases at V and 0 bases at J, with 10 bases in the middle. Written as DNA, the CDR3 is TGTGCCAGCACTCCGGTTCTCTCTGGAAACACCATATATTTT. Translating it yields CASTPVLSGNTIYF.

This chain joins TRBV7-2 and TRBJ1-2; tentative D call: TRBD1 (5 bases). CDR1 is SGHTA, CDR2 FQGNSA, per germline. The V gene lost 7 bases and the J gene lost 2 bases, with 20 bases spanning the gap. The CDR3 has 16 amino acids. Here the CDR3 reads CASTLYPGVPNYGYTF. CDR3 coding DNA: TGTGCCAGCACCCTTTATCCGGGGGTCCCCAACTATGGCTACACCTTC. Looking up the rest from reference TRBV7-2 and TRBJ1-2 gives the full variable domain: GAGVSQSPSNKVTEKGKDVELRCDPISGHTALYWYRQSLGQGLEFLIYFQGNSAPDKSGLPSDRFSAERTGGSVSTLTIQRTQQEDSAVYLCASTLYPGVPNYGYTFGSGTRLTVV.

The CDR3 region is CASRGELGAGYTF. For the CDR3, the DNA is TGTGCCAGCAGAGGTGAACTGGGGGCTGGCTACACCTTC. The chain recombines TRBV6-1 with TRBJ1-2; tentative D call: TRBD1 (6 bases). V dropped 6 bases and J dropped 7 bases, with 15 bases sitting between them. The CDR3 runs to 13 residues. The germline V gene encodes CDR1 MNHNS and CDR2 SASEGT.

V and J are TRBV5-1 and TRBJ1-1; possible D gene TRBD1, 6 bases. Germline V gene lookup returns CDR1 SGHRS and CDR2 YFSETQ. Trimming cost V 1 base and J 4 bases, with 11 bases left between them. The CDR3 runs 14 residues. The CDR3 bases are TGCGCCAGCAGCTTGACAGGGTTGATCACTGAAGCTTTCTTT. Its protein product is CASSLTGLITEAFF. The complete variable domain, with remaining parts taken from reference TRBV5-1 and TRBJ1-1, reads KAGVTQTPRYLIKTRGQQVTLSCSPISGHRSVSWYQQTPGQGLQFLFEYFSETQRNKGNFPGRFSGRQFSNSRSEMNVSTLELGDSALYLCASSLTGLITEAFFGQGTRLTVV.

The chain couples TRBV12-5 to TRBJ2-2; 7 bases map to TRBD2. This CDR3 is 16 amino acids long. The germline CDR1 and CDR2 sequences are LGHNT and FRNRAP. Germline trimming cut 1 base from V and 3 bases from J; bases unmatched to any gene: 5. The CDR3 sequence is CASGLGQGGDTGELFF. The DNA of the CDR3 is TGTGCTAGTGGTTTGGGTCAGGGAGGGGACACCGGGGAGCTGTTTTTT. The full variable domain, with the rest looked up from reference TRBV12-5 and TRBJ2-2, is DARVTQTPRHKVTEMGQEVTMRCQPILGHNTVFWYRQTMMQGLELLAYFRNRAPLDDSGMPKDRFSAEMPDATLATLKIQPSEPRDSAVYFCASGLGQGGDTGELFFGEGSRLTVL.

This chain links TRBV27 with TRBJ2-7; a weak D match, TRBD1 (8 bases). This CDR3 has 15 amino acids. Per germline, CDR1 MNHEY and CDR2 SMNVEV (reference sequence). V lost 9 bases and J lost 3, with 21 bases in between. CDR3 region: CASKNTGGVVYEQYF. The CDR3 bases are TGTGCCAGTAAAAACACAGGGGGGGTAGTCTACGAGCAGTACTTC.

This clonotype has a handful of counts. The chain is built from TRBV11-2 and TRBJ2-7; 11 bases agree with TRBD2. Germline CDR1 SGHAT, CDR2 FQNNGV. The CDR3 is 15 amino acids. The J segment lost 3 bases and the V segment lost 5 bases, leaving 6 bases of the junction unmatched. The CDR3 here is CASSVTSGGFYEQYF. The CDR3 nucleotides read TGTGCCAGCAGCGTTACTAGCGGGGGATTCTACGAGCAGTACTTC.

V gene TRBV6-5 combines with J gene TRBJ2-3; D is uncertain. The germline gives CDR1 MNHEY, CDR2 SVGAGI. The CDR3 totals 9 residues. The ends were cut back, 2 bases at V and 10 bases at J, with 1 base in the middle. CDR3 in amino acids: CASSYPQYF. The CDR3 DNA is TGTGCCAGCAGTTACCCGCAGTATTTT.